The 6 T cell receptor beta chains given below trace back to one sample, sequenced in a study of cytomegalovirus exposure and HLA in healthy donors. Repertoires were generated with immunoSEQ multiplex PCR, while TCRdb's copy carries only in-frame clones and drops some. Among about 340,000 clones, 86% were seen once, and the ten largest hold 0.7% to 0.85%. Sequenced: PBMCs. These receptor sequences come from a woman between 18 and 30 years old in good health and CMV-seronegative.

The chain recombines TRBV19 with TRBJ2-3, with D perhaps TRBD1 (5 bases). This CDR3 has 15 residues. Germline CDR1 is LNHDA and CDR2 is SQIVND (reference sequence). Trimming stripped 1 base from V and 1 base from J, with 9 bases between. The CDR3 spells CASSIGGGGTDTQYF. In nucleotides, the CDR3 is TGTGCCAGTAGTATAGGGGGCGGAGGCACAGATACGCAGTATTTT. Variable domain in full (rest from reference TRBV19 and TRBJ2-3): DGGITQSPKYLFRKEGQNVTLSCEQNLNHDAMYWYRQDPGQGLRLIYYSQIVNDFQKGDIAEGYSVSREKKESFPLTVTSAQKNPTAFYLCASSIGGGGTDTQYFGPGTRLTVL.

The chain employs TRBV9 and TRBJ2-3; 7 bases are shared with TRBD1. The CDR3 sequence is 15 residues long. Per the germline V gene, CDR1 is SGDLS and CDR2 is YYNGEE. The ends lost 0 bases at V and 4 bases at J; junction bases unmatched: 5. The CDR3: CASSVGPRGSDTQYF. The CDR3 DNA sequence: TGTGCCAGCAGCGTAGGGCCCAGGGGGTCAGATACGCAGTATTTT. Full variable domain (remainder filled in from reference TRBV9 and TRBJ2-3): DSGVTQTPKHLITATGQRVTLRCSPRSGDLSVYWYQQSLDQGLQFLIQYYNGEERAKGNILERFSAQQFPDLHSELNLSSLELGDSALYFCASSVGPRGSDTQYFGPGTRLTVL.

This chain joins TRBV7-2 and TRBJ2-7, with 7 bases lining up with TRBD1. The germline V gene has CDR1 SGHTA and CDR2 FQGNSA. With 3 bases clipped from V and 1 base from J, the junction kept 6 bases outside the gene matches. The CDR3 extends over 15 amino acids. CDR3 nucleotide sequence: TGTGCCAGCAGCTTGGGGCAGGGGGTGTCCTACGAGCAGTACTTC. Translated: CASSLGQGVSYEQYF.

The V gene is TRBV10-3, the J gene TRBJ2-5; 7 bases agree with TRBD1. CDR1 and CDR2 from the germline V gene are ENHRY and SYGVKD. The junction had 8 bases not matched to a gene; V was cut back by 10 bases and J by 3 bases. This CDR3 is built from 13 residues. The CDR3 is CASQGQPKETQYF. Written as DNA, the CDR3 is TGTGCCAGCCAGGGACAGCCCAAAGAGACCCAGTACTTC.

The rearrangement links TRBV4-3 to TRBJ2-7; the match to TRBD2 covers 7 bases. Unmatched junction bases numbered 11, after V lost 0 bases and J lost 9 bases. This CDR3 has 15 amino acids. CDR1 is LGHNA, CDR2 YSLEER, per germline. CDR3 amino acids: CASSQEGEGYPRQYF. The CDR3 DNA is TGCGCCAGCAGCCAAGAGGGGGAGGGGTACCCGCGGCAGTACTTC.

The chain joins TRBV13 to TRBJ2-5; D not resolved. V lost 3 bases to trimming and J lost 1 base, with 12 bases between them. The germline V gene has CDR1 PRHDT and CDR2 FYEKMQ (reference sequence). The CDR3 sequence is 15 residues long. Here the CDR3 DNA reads TGTGCCAGCAGCTTGGGCTTCAGACCCCAAGAGACCCAGTACTTC. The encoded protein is CASSLGFRPQETQYF.